Each of the 19 T cell receptor beta chains below was sequenced from the same sample in a study of blood T cell repertoires in COVID-19. Data came from immunoSEQ multiplex PCR; TCRdb stores just in-frame clones and leaves some out. The sample has 450,000 or so clones, 90% seen once. Sequencing was carried out using PBMCs or T cells enriched from blood (not recorded which). These receptors were obtained from a man younger than 35 who had recovered from COVID-19.

Only a few counts were recorded for this clone. CDR3 DNA: TGTGCCAGCAGCGAGACCGGGACTGGAGTTGAAAAACTGTTTTTT. As protein: CASSETGTGVEKLFF. The chain links TRBV7-9 to TRBJ1-4; D might be TRBD1 (5 bases). V shed 5 bases and J shed 7 bases, with 17 bases lying between them. Looked up from germline, CDR1 is SEHNR and CDR2 is FQNEAQ (reference sequence). This CDR3 spans 15 amino acids.

Only one count was recorded for this clone. The chain employs TRBV7-2 and TRBJ1-6; TRBD1 is a possible D gene (6 bases). Trimming cost V 5 bases and J 10 bases, with 15 bases left between them. Germline V lookup: CDR1 SGHTA, CDR2 FQGNSA. There are 14 residues in the CDR3. The CDR3 DNA follows: TGTGCCAGCAGCCAAAGGGGGGGGGCCTCACCCCTCCACTTT. This translates into CASSQRGGASPLHF. Based on the CDR3 plus reference TRBV7-2 and TRBJ1-6, the full variable domain is GAGVSQSPSNKVTEKGKDVELRCDPISGHTALYWYRQSLGQGLEFLIYFQGNSAPDKSGLPSDRFSAERTGGSVSTLTIQRTQQEDSAVYLCASSQRGGASPLHFGNGTRLTVT.

V usage is TRBV24-1 and J usage is TRBJ2-1; D is possibly TRBD1 (7 bases). V shed 4 bases and J shed 0 bases, with 15 bases lying between them. The CDR3 covers 17 residues. The germline V gene encodes CDR1 KGHDR and CDR2 SFDVKD. CDR3 amino acids: CATSDTGDGSSYNEQFF. The CDR3 DNA reads as TGTGCCACCAGTGACACAGGGGACGGGAGCTCCTACAATGAGCAGTTCTTC.

V and J are TRBV6-1 and TRBJ1-3; no clear D gene. CDR3 length equals 14 residues. The germline gives CDR1 MNHNS, CDR2 SASEGT. Trimming stripped 2 bases from V and 3 bases from J, with 8 bases between. The DNA for the CDR3 is TGTGCCAGCAGTGAAAACCCAGTTGGAAACACCATATATTTT. It specifies CASSENPVGNTIYF.

The chain joins TRBV29-1 to TRBJ1-1, with 7 nucleotides matching TRBD1. This CDR3 is built from 13 residues. Per germline, CDR1 SQVTM and CDR2 ANQGSEA. After removal of 4 bases from V and 2 bases from J, the junction contained 4 bases not matched to a gene. The CDR3 reads CSVGTGANTEAFF. CDR3 coding DNA: TGCAGCGTTGGTACAGGGGCTAACACTGAAGCTTTCTTT.

This chain joins TRBV10-2 and TRBJ1-2; 7 bases line up with TRBD1. Germline trimming cut 8 bases from V and 0 bases from J; bases unmatched to any gene: 6. The CDR3 sequence is 14 residues long. Germline V gene sequence: CDR1 WSHSY, CDR2 SAAADI. DNA of the CDR3: TGCGCCAGCCGCCGGGACAGTTCTAACTATGGCTACACCTTC. Translation: CASRRDSSNYGYTF.

The J gene is TRBJ1-3, the V gene TRBV11-2; 9 positions match TRBD1. The ends lost 2 bases at V and 4 bases at J; junction bases unmatched: 3. This CDR3 spans 15 amino acids. Germline lookup yields CDR1 SGHAT and CDR2 FQNNGV. The CDR3: CASSLYGQGGNTIYF. DNA of the CDR3: TGTGCCAGCAGCTTATACGGACAGGGGGGAAACACCATATATTTT. Variable domain in full (rest from reference TRBV11-2 and TRBJ1-3): EAGVAQSPRYKIIEKRQSVAFWCNPISGHATLYWYQQILGQGPKLLIQFQNNGVVDDSQLPKDRFSAERLKGVDSTLKIQPAKLEDSAVYLCASSLYGQGGNTIYFGEGSWLTVV.

The J gene is TRBJ1-5, the V gene TRBV27; possible D gene TRBD1, 6 bases. CDR1 is MNHEY, CDR2 SMNVEV, per germline (reference sequence). This CDR3 contains 14 residues. Between the trimmed V and J ends, which lost 8 bases and 3 bases, there was a span of 14 bases. CDR3 region: CASRQEGNNQPQHF. CDR3 nucleotide sequence: TGTGCCAGCCGACAGGAAGGGAACAATCAGCCCCAGCATTTT.

This chain links TRBV5-8 with TRBJ1-2; D call uncertain. The germline V and J ends were trimmed by 3 bases and 4 bases, with 16 bases remaining between them. The germline V gene has CDR1 SGHTS and CDR2 YDEGEE. The CDR3 covers 15 residues. This CDR3 is CASSYGRSPPYGYTF. CDR3 sequence (DNA): TGTGCCAGCAGCTACGGGAGGAGCCCTCCCTATGGCTACACCTTC.

The chain combines TRBV3-1 (or the pseudogene TRBV3-2) with TRBJ2-2; the D gene is possibly TRBD1 (6 bases). Germline CDR1 reads LGHDT; CDR2 reads YNNKEL (reference sequence). This CDR3 spans 13 amino acids. The V end lost 5 bases, the J end lost 8 bases, and 12 bases lay between the germline ends. The CDR3 reads CASSSRGLGELFF. The DNA for the CDR3 is TGTGCCAGCAGCTCCAGGGGATTGGGGGAGCTGTTTTTT.

This chain links TRBV6-1 with TRBJ2-7; possibly TRBD2 for D (5 bases). The V gene's germline CDR1 is MNHNS and CDR2 SASEGT. V lost 2 bases to trimming and J lost 4 bases, with 15 bases between them. CDR3 size: 15 residues. This chain's CDR3 is CASSETASQPYEQYF. The DNA for the CDR3 is TGTGCCAGCAGTGAAACGGCTAGCCAGCCGTACGAGCAGTACTTC.

The chain recombines TRBV27 with TRBJ2-3; 7 nucleotides line up with TRBD2. The trim removed 2 bases at V and 0 bases at J, leaving 5 bases unmatched. Germline CDR1 MNHEY, CDR2 SMNVEV (reference sequence). There are 16 residues in the CDR3. CDR3 in DNA: TGTGCCAGCAGTTTACCGGCGGGAGATAGCACAGATACGCAGTATTTT. This translates into CASSLPAGDSTDTQYF.

V is TRBV5-4 and J is TRBJ1-1, with 9 nucleotides matching TRBD1. CDR1 SGHNT and CDR2 YYREEE come from the germline V gene (reference sequence). After removal of 4 bases from V and 5 bases from J, the junction contained 12 bases not matched to a gene. The CDR3 is made up of 16 amino acids. CDR3 sequence (DNA): TGTGCCAGCAGCACTCGCTCACAGGGGGCAGGAACTGAAGCTTTCTTT. Translation: CASSTRSQGAGTEAFF.

V and J are TRBV25-1 and TRBJ1-6; D possibly corresponds to TRBD1 (6 bases). CDR1 and CDR2 from the germline V gene are MGHDK and SYGVNS. Between the trimmed V and J ends, which lost 6 bases and 7 bases, there was a span of 13 bases. The CDR3 contains 14 residues. CDR3: CASSRTGTNSPLHF. The DNA for the CDR3 is TGTGCCAGCAGCCGCACAGGGACCAATTCACCCCTCCACTTT.

V and J are TRBV3-1 (or the pseudogene TRBV3-2) and TRBJ2-1, with D possibly TRBD2 on 6 matching bases. The CDR3 is 13 residues long. V lost 4 bases and J lost 10, with 14 bases in between. The germline CDR1 and CDR2 sequences are LGHDT and YNNKEL (reference sequence). CDR3: CASSPGVGSEQFF. DNA of the CDR3: TGTGCCAGCAGCCCGGGGGTAGGCTCCGAGCAGTTCTTC.

This chain joins TRBV5-1 and TRBJ1-1, with no clear D. The CDR3 sequence is 16 residues long. CDR1 is SGHRS and CDR2 is YFSETQ in the germline V gene. V was pared by 6 bases and J by 5 bases, with 23 bases between. The CDR3 here is CASMPVGTSRGTEAFF. CDR3 DNA sequence: TGCGCCAGCATGCCCGTTGGCACCTCGAGAGGGACTGAAGCTTTCTTT.

The chain couples TRBV4-1 to TRBJ1-4; D is possibly TRBD1 (6 bases). The V gene's germline CDR1 is MGHRA and CDR2 YSYEKL. CDR3 length: 15 residues. V lost 3 bases and J 1 base, leaving 9 bases between the germline ends. Written as DNA, the CDR3 is TGCGCCAGCAGCCATTTACAGGGAACTAATGAAAAACTGTTTTTT. Protein product: CASSHLQGTNEKLFF.

The chain is built from TRBV5-1 and TRBJ2-7, with TRBD2 matching 9 bases. The germline CDR1 and CDR2 sequences are SGHRS and YFSETQ. The J segment lost 2 bases and the V segment lost 4 bases, leaving 7 bases of the junction unmatched. CDR3 size: 15 residues. CDR3 nucleotide sequence: TGCGCCAGCAGCATATCAGCGGGGGGCGCCTACGAGCAGTACTTC. Protein: CASSISAGGAYEQYF. Complete variable domain (other parts from reference TRBV5-1 and TRBJ2-7): KAGVTQTPRYLIKTRGQQVTLSCSPISGHRSVSWYQQTPGQGLQFLFEYFSETQRNKGNFPGRFSGRQFSNSRSEMNVSTLELGDSALYLCASSISAGGAYEQYFGPGTRLTVT.

This clone was seen a handful of times. V is TRBV11-2 and J is TRBJ1-5; D might be TRBD1 (5 bases). Germline CDR1 and CDR2: SGHAT and FQNNGV. Trimming took off 5 bases at V and 6 bases at J, with 11 bases between the two ends. There are 13 residues in the CDR3. This chain's CDR3 is CASSPGTTQPQHF. Written as DNA, the CDR3 is TGTGCCAGCAGCCCGGGGACTACTCAGCCCCAGCATTTT.